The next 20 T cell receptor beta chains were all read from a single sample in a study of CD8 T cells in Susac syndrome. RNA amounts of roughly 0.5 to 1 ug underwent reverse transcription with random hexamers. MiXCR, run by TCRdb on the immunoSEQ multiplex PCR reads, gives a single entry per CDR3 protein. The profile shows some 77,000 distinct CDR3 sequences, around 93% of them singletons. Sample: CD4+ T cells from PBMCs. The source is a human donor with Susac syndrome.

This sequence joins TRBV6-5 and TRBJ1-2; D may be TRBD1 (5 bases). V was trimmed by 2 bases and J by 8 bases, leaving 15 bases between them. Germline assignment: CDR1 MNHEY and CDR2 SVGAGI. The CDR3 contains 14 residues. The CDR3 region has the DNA TGTGCCAGCAGTTACAGTCAGATGACAGAGGGCTACACCTTC. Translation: CASSYSQMTEGYTF.

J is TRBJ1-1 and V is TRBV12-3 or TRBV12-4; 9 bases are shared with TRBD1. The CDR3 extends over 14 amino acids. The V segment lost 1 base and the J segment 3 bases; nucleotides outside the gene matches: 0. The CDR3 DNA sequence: TGTGCCAGCAGTTTAGGGACAGGGGACACTGAAGCTTTCTTT. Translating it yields CASSLGTGDTEAFF.

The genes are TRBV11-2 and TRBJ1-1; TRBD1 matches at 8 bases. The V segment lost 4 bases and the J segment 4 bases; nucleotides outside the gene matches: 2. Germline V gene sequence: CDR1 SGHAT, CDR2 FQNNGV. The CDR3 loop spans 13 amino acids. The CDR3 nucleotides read TGTGCCAGCAGCTGGACAGGGCGCACTGAAGCTTTCTTT. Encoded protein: CASSWTGRTEAFF.

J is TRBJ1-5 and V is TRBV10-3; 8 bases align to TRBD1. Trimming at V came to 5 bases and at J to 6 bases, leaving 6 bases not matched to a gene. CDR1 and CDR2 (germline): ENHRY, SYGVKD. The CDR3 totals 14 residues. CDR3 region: CAISNAGGGQPQHF. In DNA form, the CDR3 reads TGTGCCATCAGTAACGCAGGGGGCGGTCAGCCCCAGCATTTT.

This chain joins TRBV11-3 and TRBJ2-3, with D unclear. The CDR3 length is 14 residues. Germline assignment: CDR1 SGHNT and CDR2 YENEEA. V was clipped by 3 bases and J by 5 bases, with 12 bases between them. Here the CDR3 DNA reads TGTGCCAGCAGCTTCCGACCTCCCGTAGATACGCAGTATTTT. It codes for CASSFRPPVDTQYF. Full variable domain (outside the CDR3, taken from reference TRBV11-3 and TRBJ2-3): EAGVVQSPRYKIIEKKQPVAFWCNPISGHNTLYWYLQNLGQGPELLIRYENEEAVDDSQLPKDRFSAERLKGVDSTLKIQPAELGDSAVYLCASSFRPPVDTQYFGPGTRLTVL.

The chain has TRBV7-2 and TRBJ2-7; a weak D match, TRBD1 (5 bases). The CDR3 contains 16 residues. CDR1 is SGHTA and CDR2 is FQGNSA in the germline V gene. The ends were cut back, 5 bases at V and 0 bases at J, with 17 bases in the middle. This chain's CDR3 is CASSAIDSRPSYEQYF. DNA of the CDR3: TGTGCCAGCAGCGCTATCGACAGCCGACCCTCCTACGAGCAGTACTTC.

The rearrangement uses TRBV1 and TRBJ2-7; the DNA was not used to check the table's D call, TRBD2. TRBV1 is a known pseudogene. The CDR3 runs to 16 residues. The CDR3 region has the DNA TGCACCAGCGGAATGGATCGGGCTAGCGGCTCCTACGAGCAGTACTTC. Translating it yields CTSGMDRASGSYEQYF.

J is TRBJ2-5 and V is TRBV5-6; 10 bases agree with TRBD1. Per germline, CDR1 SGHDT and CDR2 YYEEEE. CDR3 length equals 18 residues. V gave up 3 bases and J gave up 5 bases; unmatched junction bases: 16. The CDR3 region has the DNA TGTGCCAGCAGCTACGATTTTTCCGGGACAGGGGAGGGGGAGACCCAGTACTTC. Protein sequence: CASSYDFSGTGEGETQYF.

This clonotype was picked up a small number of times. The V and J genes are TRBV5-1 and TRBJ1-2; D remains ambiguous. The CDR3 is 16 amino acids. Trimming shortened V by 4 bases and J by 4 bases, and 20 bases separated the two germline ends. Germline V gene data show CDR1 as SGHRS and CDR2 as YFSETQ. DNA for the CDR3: TGCGCCAGCAGCCCCGTACCTCCCTCGTCCTCCTATGGCTACACCTTC. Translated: CASSPVPPSSSYGYTF.

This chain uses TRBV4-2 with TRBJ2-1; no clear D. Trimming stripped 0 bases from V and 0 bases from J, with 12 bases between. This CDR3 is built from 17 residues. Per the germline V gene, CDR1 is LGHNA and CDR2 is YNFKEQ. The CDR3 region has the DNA TGTGCCAGCAGCCAAGATCCCGGGTCGAGCTCCTACAATGAGCAGTTCTTC. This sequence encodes CASSQDPGSSSYNEQFF.

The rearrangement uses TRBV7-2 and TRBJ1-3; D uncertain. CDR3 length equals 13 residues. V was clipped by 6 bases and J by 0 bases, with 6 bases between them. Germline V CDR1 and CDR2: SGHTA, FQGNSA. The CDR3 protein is CASRPNSGNTIYF. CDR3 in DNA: TGTGCCAGCAGACCGAACTCTGGAAACACCATATATTTT.

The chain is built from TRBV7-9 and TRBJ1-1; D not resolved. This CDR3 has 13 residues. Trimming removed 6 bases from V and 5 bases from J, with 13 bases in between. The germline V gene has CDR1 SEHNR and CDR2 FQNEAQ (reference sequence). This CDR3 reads CASSLLGITEAFF. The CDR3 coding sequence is TGTGCCAGCAGTTTATTGGGGATAACTGAAGCTTTCTTT. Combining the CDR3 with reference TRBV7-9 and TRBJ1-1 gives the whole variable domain DTGVSQNPRHKITKRGQNVTFRCDPISEHNRLYWYRQTLGQGPEFLTYFQNEAQLEKSRLLSDRFSAERPKGSFSTLEIQRTEQGDSAMYLCASSLLGITEAFFGQGTRLTVV.

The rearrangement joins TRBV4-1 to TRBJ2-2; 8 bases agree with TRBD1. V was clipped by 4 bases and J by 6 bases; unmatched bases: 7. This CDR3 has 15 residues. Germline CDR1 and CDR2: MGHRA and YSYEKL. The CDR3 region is CASSPQGGGAGELFF. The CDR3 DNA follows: TGCGCCAGCAGCCCACAGGGGGGTGGTGCCGGGGAGCTGTTTTTT.

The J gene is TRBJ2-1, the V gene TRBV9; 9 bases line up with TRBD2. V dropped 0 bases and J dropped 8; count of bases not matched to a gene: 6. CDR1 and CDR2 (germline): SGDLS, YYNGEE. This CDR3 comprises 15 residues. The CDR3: CASSVDGTSMYEQFF. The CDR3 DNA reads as TGTGCCAGCAGCGTAGATGGGACTAGCATGTATGAGCAGTTCTTC.

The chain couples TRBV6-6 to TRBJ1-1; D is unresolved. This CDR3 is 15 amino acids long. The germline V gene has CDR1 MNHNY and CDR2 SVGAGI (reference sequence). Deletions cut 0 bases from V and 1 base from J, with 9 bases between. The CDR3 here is CASSYSPGWNTEAFF. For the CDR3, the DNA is TGTGCCAGCAGTTACTCACCGGGGTGGAACACTGAAGCTTTCTTT.

CDR3: CASSHLAGVQETQYF. The CDR3 DNA follows: TGTGCCAGCAGCCACTTAGCGGGGGTCCAAGAGACCCAGTACTTC. The chain couples TRBV14 to TRBJ2-5, with TRBD2 matching 9 bases. The CDR3 sequence is 15 residues long. Germline lookup yields CDR1 SGHDN and CDR2 FVKESK. Trimming cost V 3 bases and J 1 base; bases outside gene matches: 3.

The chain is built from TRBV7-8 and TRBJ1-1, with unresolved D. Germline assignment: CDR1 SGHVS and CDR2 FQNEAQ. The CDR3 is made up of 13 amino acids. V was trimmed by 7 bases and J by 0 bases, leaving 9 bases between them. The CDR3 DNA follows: TGTGCCAGCAAACAGCCCGTGAACACTGAAGCTTTCTTT. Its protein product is CASKQPVNTEAFF.

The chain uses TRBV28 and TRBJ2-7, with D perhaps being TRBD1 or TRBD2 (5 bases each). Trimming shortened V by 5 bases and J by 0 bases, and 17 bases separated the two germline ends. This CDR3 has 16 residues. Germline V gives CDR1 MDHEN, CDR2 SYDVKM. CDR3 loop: CASSLGTATSSYEQYF. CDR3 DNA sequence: TGTGCCAGCAGTCTCGGGACGGCTACGAGCTCCTACGAGCAGTACTTC.

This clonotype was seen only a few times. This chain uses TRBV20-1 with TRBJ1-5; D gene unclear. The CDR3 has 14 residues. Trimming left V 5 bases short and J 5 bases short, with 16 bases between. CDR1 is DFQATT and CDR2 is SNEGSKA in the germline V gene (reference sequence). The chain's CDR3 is CSAEADGGHQPQHF. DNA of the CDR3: TGCAGTGCTGAAGCGGACGGAGGGCATCAGCCCCAGCATTTT.

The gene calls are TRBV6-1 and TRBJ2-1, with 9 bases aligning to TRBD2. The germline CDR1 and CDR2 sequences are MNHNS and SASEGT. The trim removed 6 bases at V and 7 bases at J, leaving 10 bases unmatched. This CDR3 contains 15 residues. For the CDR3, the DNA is TGTGCCAGCAGCGAGGGGGCTAGCGGGACGAATGAGCAGTTCTTC. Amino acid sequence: CASSEGASGTNEQFF.